These T cell receptor beta chains were read from a single sample in a study of blood T cells in healthy people across ages. One entry per CDR3 protein, called by TCRdb with MiXCR from the 5' RACE reads. The sample shows over 1,200,000 distinct CDR3 sequences, roughly 60% of them seen only once. Sequenced sample: blood. The source is a man aged 18 to 29 in good health. Each CDR3 is given with its conserved first and last residue. The D gene is left open where the match is weak. Expanded clones get a size class; other rows say once, few or many, or leave the size out.

j_gene: TRBJ1-2; v_gene: TRBV6-5; len: 12; d_gene: .; abundance: .; CDR3aa: CASSYSGGGYTF; CDR3nt: TGTGCCAGCAGCTACTCGGGTGGTGGCTACACCTTC
j_gene: TRBJ1-6; v_gene: TRBV11-2; len: 15; d_gene: .; abundance: .; CDR3aa: CASSLRDTDKSPLHF; CDR3nt: TGTGCCAGCAGCTTGAGGGACACTGATAAGTCACCCCTCCACTTT
j_gene: TRBJ2-5; v_gene: TRBV4-1; len: 16; d_gene: .; abundance: .; CDR3aa: CASSQILGRIQETQYF; CDR3nt: TGCGCCAGCAGCCAGATTCTGGGTCGTATACAAGAGACCCAGTACTTC
j_gene: TRBJ2-1; v_gene: TRBV12-3/TRBV12-4; len: 14; d_gene: .; abundance: few; CDR3aa: CASSLSVGYNEQFF; CDR3nt: TGTGCCAGCAGTTTATCCGTCGGATACAATGAGCAGTTCTTC
j_gene: TRBJ2-5; v_gene: TRBV10-3; len: 12; d_gene: .; abundance: .; CDR3aa: CAIMGTSGEQYF; CDR3nt: TGTGCCATCATGGGGACATCCGGGGAGCAGTACTTC
j_gene: TRBJ1-2; v_gene: TRBV3-1; len: 15; d_gene: .; abundance: .; CDR3aa: CASSPTETASYGYTF; CDR3nt: TGTGCCAGCAGCCCTACCGAGACAGCTAGCTATGGCTACACCTTC
j_gene: TRBJ2-1; v_gene: TRBV6-2/TRBV6-3; len: 16; d_gene: TRBD2; abundance: .; CDR3aa: CASSWQRGSSYNEQFF; CDR3nt: TGTGCCAGCAGTTGGCAGCGGGGGAGCTCCTACAATGAGCAGTTCTTC
j_gene: TRBJ2-5; v_gene: TRBV3-1; len: 19; d_gene: TRBD1; abundance: .; CDR3aa: CASSQEVGTGAVRGETQYF; CDR3nt: TGTGCCAGCAGCCAAGAAGTTGGGACAGGGGCCGTCCGGGGGGAGACCCAGTACTTC
j_gene: TRBJ2-7; v_gene: TRBV20-1; len: 14; d_gene: TRBD1; abundance: .; CDR3aa: CSAKVTGAGYEQYF; CDR3nt: TGCAGTGCCAAGGTCACAGGGGCAGGTTACGAGCAGTACTTC
j_gene: TRBJ2-7; v_gene: TRBV6-2/TRBV6-3; len: 14; d_gene: TRBD2; abundance: .; CDR3aa: CASSYIGGGKEQYF; CDR3nt: TGTGCCAGCAGTTATATTGGCGGGGGAAAAGAGCAGTACTTC
j_gene: TRBJ2-7; v_gene: TRBV28; len: 13; d_gene: .; abundance: .; CDR3aa: CASSFRDHYEQYF; CDR3nt: TGTGCCAGCAGTTTCCGGGACCACTACGAGCAGTACTTC
j_gene: TRBJ1-1; v_gene: TRBV10-3; len: 14; d_gene: .; abundance: .; CDR3aa: CAISGDSGFTEAFF; CDR3nt: TGTGCCATCAGTGGAGACTCAGGATTCACTGAAGCTTTCTTT
j_gene: TRBJ1-5; v_gene: TRBV7-2; len: 15; d_gene: .; abundance: few; CDR3aa: CASSRGGPSNQPQHF; CDR3nt: TGTGCCAGCAGCCGGGGGGGGCCGAGCAATCAGCCCCAGCATTTT
j_gene: TRBJ2-1; v_gene: TRBV21-1; len: 15; d_gene: .; abundance: .; CDR3aa: CASGAPPSSYNEQFF; CDR3nt: TGTGCCAGCGGGGCTCCGCCGAGCTCCTACAATGAGCAGTTCTTC
j_gene: TRBJ2-7; v_gene: TRBV20-1; len: 15; d_gene: .; abundance: .; CDR3aa: CSASSILRGQGEQYF; CDR3nt: TGCAGTGCCTCCTCGATCCTGCGGGGGCAAGGCGAGCAGTACTTC
j_gene: TRBJ2-3; v_gene: TRBV6-1; len: 19; d_gene: TRBD2; abundance: .; CDR3aa: CASSPGTSGVLFRTDTQYF; CDR3nt: TGTGCCAGCAGTCCCGGGACTAGCGGGGTTCTCTTTCGCACAGATACGCAGTATTTT
j_gene: TRBJ2-2; v_gene: TRBV25-1; len: 19; d_gene: .; abundance: .; CDR3aa: CASSELVPGPKMGTGELFF; CDR3nt: TGTGCCAGCAGTGAATTAGTCCCGGGGCCGAAAATGGGCACCGGGGAGCTGTTTTTT
j_gene: TRBJ2-6; v_gene: TRBV12-3/TRBV12-4; len: 18; d_gene: TRBD2; abundance: .; CDR3aa: CASSSQAGGPSGANVLTF; CDR3nt: TGTGCCAGCAGTTCCCAAGCGGGAGGGCCCTCTGGGGCCAACGTCCTGACTTTC
j_gene: TRBJ2-3; v_gene: TRBV5-4; len: 16; d_gene: TRBD2; abundance: .; CDR3aa: CASSLLGLVLTDTQYF; CDR3nt: TGTGCCAGCAGCTTGCTGGGACTAGTGCTTACAGATACACAGTATTTT
j_gene: TRBJ2-5; v_gene: TRBV5-1; len: 15; d_gene: .; abundance: few; CDR3aa: CASSLALAVQETQYF; CDR3nt: TGCGCCAGCAGCTTGGCATTAGCTGTCCAAGAGACCCAGTACTTC
j_gene: TRBJ2-1; v_gene: TRBV7-9; len: 15; d_gene: TRBD2; abundance: many; CDR3aa: CASSSTSGAYNEQFF; CDR3nt: TGTGCCAGCAGCTCCACTAGCGGGGCCTACAATGAGCAGTTCTTC
j_gene: TRBJ2-7; v_gene: TRBV20-1; len: 13; d_gene: .; abundance: .; CDR3aa: CSAVAGDKYEQYF; CDR3nt: TGCAGTGCGGTAGCAGGGGACAAATACGAGCAGTACTTC
j_gene: TRBJ1-1; v_gene: TRBV6-5; len: 14; d_gene: .; abundance: .; CDR3aa: CASSYGPLNTEAFF; CDR3nt: TGTGCCAGCAGTTACGGGCCGTTGAACACTGAAGCTTTCTTT
j_gene: TRBJ2-3; v_gene: TRBV4-1; len: 14; d_gene: .; abundance: many; CDR3aa: CASSQGLRDDTQYF; CDR3nt: TGCGCCAGCAGCCAAGGTTTGCGTGACGATACGCAGTATTTT
j_gene: TRBJ2-1; v_gene: TRBV6-2/TRBV6-3; len: 13; d_gene: TRBD1; abundance: .; CDR3aa: CASTGGQGASQFF; CDR3nt: TGTGCCAGCACCGGGGGACAGGGGGCATCACAGTTCTTC
j_gene: TRBJ2-4; v_gene: TRBV7-2; len: 16; d_gene: .; abundance: .; CDR3aa: CASSLASGVGKNIQYF; CDR3nt: TGTGCCAGCAGCTTAGCGTCGGGGGTGGGGAAAAACATTCAGTACTTC
j_gene: TRBJ2-3; v_gene: TRBV28; len: 14; d_gene: .; abundance: .; CDR3aa: CASSPDRTPDTQYF; CDR3nt: TGTGCCAGCAGTCCTGACAGGACCCCAGATACGCAGTATTTT
j_gene: TRBJ2-3; v_gene: TRBV4-2; len: 18; d_gene: TRBD2; abundance: few; CDR3aa: CASSLHVPLGGRSDTQYF; CDR3nt: TGTGCCAGCAGCCTCCACGTCCCTCTAGGCGGGAGGTCAGATACGCAGTATTTT
j_gene: TRBJ2-1; v_gene: TRBV2; len: 14; d_gene: .; abundance: .; CDR3aa: CASSGGPILDEQFF; CDR3nt: TGTGCCAGCAGCGGGGGCCCAATCCTCGATGAGCAGTTCTTC
j_gene: TRBJ2-5; v_gene: TRBV5-1; len: 10; d_gene: .; abundance: .; CDR3aa: CASLEGTQYF; CDR3nt: TGCGCCAGCCTCGAGGGGACCCAGTACTTC
j_gene: TRBJ2-5; v_gene: TRBV2; len: 15; d_gene: .; abundance: once; CDR3aa: CASSEGRDGKETQYF; CDR3nt: TGTGCCAGCAGTGAAGGCCGGGACGGAAAAGAGACCCAGTACTTC
j_gene: TRBJ2-5; v_gene: TRBV27; len: 13; d_gene: .; abundance: .; CDR3aa: CASSSQGGNEQYF; CDR3nt: TGTGCCAGCAGTAGCCAGGGGGGGAATGAGCAGTACTTC
j_gene: TRBJ2-2; v_gene: TRBV7-9; len: 12; d_gene: .; abundance: few; CDR3aa: CASSLRNGELFF; CDR3nt: TGTGCCAGCAGCTTAAGGAACGGGGAGCTGTTTTTT
j_gene: TRBJ2-1; v_gene: TRBV6-5; len: 13; d_gene: .; abundance: few; CDR3aa: CASSDQLSGEQFF; CDR3nt: TGTGCCAGCAGTGACCAACTGTCGGGAGAGCAGTTCTTC
j_gene: TRBJ2-5; v_gene: TRBV12-3/TRBV12-4; len: 16; d_gene: TRBD1; abundance: .; CDR3aa: CASSLGRGLPRHEQYF; CDR3nt: TGTGCCAGCAGTTTGGGCAGGGGGCTTCCTAGGCATGAGCAGTACTTC
j_gene: TRBJ2-7; v_gene: TRBV4-3; len: 15; d_gene: .; abundance: .; CDR3aa: CASSQIPLGAGEQYF; CDR3nt: TGCGCCAGCAGCCAAATCCCCTTGGGGGCCGGGGAGCAGTACTTC
j_gene: TRBJ2-5; v_gene: TRBV18; len: 17; d_gene: .; abundance: .; CDR3aa: CASSPPSGGMGSETQYF; CDR3nt: TGTGCCAGCTCACCACCGAGCGGCGGGATGGGTTCCGAGACCCAGTACTTC
j_gene: TRBJ1-1; v_gene: TRBV12-3/TRBV12-4; len: 13; d_gene: .; abundance: .; CDR3aa: CASSLTHGTEAFF; CDR3nt: TGTGCCAGCAGTTTAACACACGGAACTGAAGCTTTCTTT
j_gene: TRBJ2-4; v_gene: TRBV4-1; len: 13; d_gene: .; abundance: few; CDR3aa: CASSPREFVEQYF; CDR3nt: TGCGCCAGCAGCCCCCGGGAGTTCGTAGAGCAGTACTTC
j_gene: TRBJ2-3; v_gene: TRBV10-3; len: 15; d_gene: .; abundance: .; CDR3aa: CAISEVIAGADTQYF; CDR3nt: TGTGCCATCAGTGAGGTAATAGCTGGGGCAGATACGCAGTATTTT
j_gene: TRBJ2-7; v_gene: TRBV5-1; len: 12; d_gene: .; abundance: .; CDR3aa: CASSTDGYEQYF; CDR3nt: TGCGCCAGCAGCACGGACGGCTACGAGCAGTACTTC
j_gene: TRBJ2-5; v_gene: TRBV7-2; len: 15; d_gene: .; abundance: few; CDR3aa: CASSRDPQYQETQYF; CDR3nt: TGTGCCAGCAGCCGGGATCCTCAGTACCAAGAGACCCAGTACTTC
j_gene: TRBJ2-1; v_gene: TRBV20-1; len: 15; d_gene: .; abundance: few; CDR3aa: CSAIPGTSSYNEQFF; CDR3nt: TGCAGTGCCATCCCGGGGACAAGCTCCTACAATGAGCAGTTCTTC
j_gene: TRBJ2-4; v_gene: TRBV20-1; len: 15; d_gene: TRBD1; abundance: .; CDR3aa: CSARTGQTTKNIQYF; CDR3nt: TGCAGTGCTAGGACGGGACAGACAACCAAAAACATTCAGTACTTC
j_gene: TRBJ2-4; v_gene: TRBV5-4; len: 16; d_gene: .; abundance: .; CDR3aa: CASSSVRRDPISGQYF; CDR3nt: TGTGCCAGCAGCTCGGTCCGCCGGGACCCCATTTCAGGGCAGTACTTC
j_gene: TRBJ2-3; v_gene: TRBV9; len: 17; d_gene: .; abundance: .; CDR3aa: CASSSPGGVGYTDTQYF; CDR3nt: TGTGCCAGCAGCTCTCCCGGAGGGGTGGGATACACAGATACGCAGTATTTT
j_gene: TRBJ1-2; v_gene: TRBV20-1; len: 14; d_gene: TRBD1; abundance: .; CDR3aa: CSASADRGRFGYTF; CDR3nt: TGCAGTGCTAGCGCCGACAGGGGGCGATTCGGCTACACCTTC
j_gene: TRBJ2-5; v_gene: TRBV20-1; len: 9; d_gene: .; abundance: .; CDR3aa: CSPGGTQYF; CDR3nt: TGCAGTCCTGGGGGGACCCAGTACTTC
j_gene: TRBJ1-1; v_gene: TRBV5-5; len: 14; d_gene: .; abundance: .; CDR3aa: CASSLRGPKPEAFF; CDR3nt: TGTGCCAGCAGCTTGAGGGGCCCGAAGCCTGAAGCTTTCTTT